A selection of T cell receptor beta chains follows, all from one sample in a study of T cells after yellow fever vaccination. MiXCR, applied by TCRdb to the 5' RACE reads, yields one record per CDR3 protein. The sample yields over 250,000 distinct CDR3 sequences, about 4% seen once. The sample consisted of PBMCs, taken 5 days after the yellow fever booster vaccination. All receptors derive from a man aged 18 to 29 who received the YFV17D yellow fever vaccine. Each CDR3 is given with its conserved first and last residue. Each record gives: J gene, D gene, V gene, clone size, CDR3 length, CDR3 protein, CDR3 DNA. D genes are given only for firm matches. Size tells how often a clone was seen (once, few, many) or the class of an expanded clone, and some rows leave it out.

J gene: TRBJ1-5
D gene: TRBD1
V gene: TRBV5-1
clone size: -
CDR3 length: 15
CDR3 protein: CASSLAGQGGQPQHF
CDR3 DNA: TGCGCCAGCAGCTTGGCCGGACAGGGAGGTCAGCCCCAGCATTTT

J gene: TRBJ2-3
D gene: -
V gene: TRBV5-8
clone size: -
CDR3 length: 14
CDR3 protein: CASSLEQNTDTQYF
CDR3 DNA: TGTGCCAGCAGCTTAGAACAGAACACAGATACGCAGTATTTT

J gene: TRBJ1-2
D gene: TRBD1
V gene: TRBV4-2
clone size: many
CDR3 length: 15
CDR3 protein: CASSQGTGAYYGYTF
CDR3 DNA: TGTGCCAGCAGCCAAGGAACAGGGGCTTACTATGGCTACACCTTC

J gene: TRBJ1-4
D gene: -
V gene: TRBV6-5
clone size: many
CDR3 length: 15
CDR3 protein: CASRRDPWGNEKLFF
CDR3 DNA: TGTGCCAGCAGAAGAGACCCCTGGGGTAATGAAAAACTGTTTTTT

J gene: TRBJ2-5
D gene: TRBD2
V gene: TRBV12-3/TRBV12-4
clone size: few
CDR3 length: 15
CDR3 protein: CASSLGLAVGETQYF
CDR3 DNA: TGTGCCAGCAGTTTAGGACTAGCCGTGGGGGAGACCCAGTACTTC

J gene: TRBJ1-2
D gene: TRBD1
V gene: TRBV3-1
clone size: few
CDR3 length: 15
CDR3 protein: CASSFGTVESGGYTF
CDR3 DNA: TGTGCCAGCAGCTTCGGGACAGTGGAATCGGGCGGCTACACCTTC

J gene: TRBJ2-7
D gene: -
V gene: TRBV5-6
clone size: few
CDR3 length: 12
CDR3 protein: CASSYQDNEQYF
CDR3 DNA: TGTGCCAGCAGCTACCAGGACAACGAGCAGTACTTC

J gene: TRBJ2-3
D gene: TRBD2
V gene: TRBV20-1
clone size: many
CDR3 length: 15
CDR3 protein: CSASGLAGRTDTQYF
CDR3 DNA: TGCAGTGCTAGCGGGCTAGCGGGACGCACAGATACGCAGTATTTT

J gene: TRBJ1-1
D gene: -
V gene: TRBV5-1
clone size: few
CDR3 length: 14
CDR3 protein: CASSSTTVNTEAFF
CDR3 DNA: TGCGCCAGCAGCTCCACGACAGTCAACACTGAAGCTTTCTTT

J gene: TRBJ2-5
D gene: -
V gene: TRBV5-1
clone size: few
CDR3 length: 13
CDR3 protein: CASSPGQKETQYF
CDR3 DNA: TGCGCCAGCAGCCCTGGACAGAAAGAGACCCAGTACTTC

J gene: TRBJ2-1
D gene: TRBD1
V gene: TRBV4-1
clone size: few
CDR3 length: 21
CDR3 protein: CASSQPPYRDRDLSSYNEQFF
CDR3 DNA: TGCGCCAGCAGCCAACCCCCCTATAGGGACAGGGACCTAAGCTCCTACAATGAGCAGTTCTTC

J gene: TRBJ2-1
D gene: TRBD1
V gene: TRBV5-1
clone size: many
CDR3 length: 13
CDR3 protein: CASSPDRVREQFF
CDR3 DNA: TGCGCCAGCAGCCCGGACAGGGTTCGGGAGCAGTTCTTC

J gene: TRBJ1-6
D gene: -
V gene: TRBV12-3/TRBV12-4
clone size: -
CDR3 length: 15
CDR3 protein: CASSPGQRPGTPLHF
CDR3 DNA: TGTGCCAGCAGCCCGGGACAAAGGCCCGGGACACCCCTCCACTTT